This T cell receptor (beta chain) stems from a study of blood T cells in healthy people across ages. General observations from the study: The recorded TCR beta diversity per million T cells decreased in a roughly linear manner with age.

Points on this clonotype: Its antigen is undetermined.

Through a sample-barcoded 5' primer and a J-beta primer mix, a second PCR was run for 7 to 11 cycles. TCRdb redid the calling of the 5' RACE reads with MiXCR, one entry per CDR3 protein. The sample carries some 1.5 million distinct CDR3 sequences, over 25% recorded once. Individuals who donated were healthy Caucasians from Russia aged about 6 to 90. Each donor had approximately 10 milliliters of peripheral blood drawn. This CDR3 has 12 amino acids. The junction had 4 bases not matched to a gene; V was cut back by 3 bases and J by 6 bases. CDR1 and CDR2 from the germline V gene are SQVTM and ANQGSEA. The source of this sequence is a woman aged 25 to 39 in good health. This chain joins TRBV29-1 and TRBJ1-2; 7 nucleotides agree with TRBD1. Sequenced material: blood. CDR3 nucleotide sequence: TGCAGCGTTGAGACAGGGTTCGATGGCTACACCTTC. It specifies CSVETGFDGYTF.